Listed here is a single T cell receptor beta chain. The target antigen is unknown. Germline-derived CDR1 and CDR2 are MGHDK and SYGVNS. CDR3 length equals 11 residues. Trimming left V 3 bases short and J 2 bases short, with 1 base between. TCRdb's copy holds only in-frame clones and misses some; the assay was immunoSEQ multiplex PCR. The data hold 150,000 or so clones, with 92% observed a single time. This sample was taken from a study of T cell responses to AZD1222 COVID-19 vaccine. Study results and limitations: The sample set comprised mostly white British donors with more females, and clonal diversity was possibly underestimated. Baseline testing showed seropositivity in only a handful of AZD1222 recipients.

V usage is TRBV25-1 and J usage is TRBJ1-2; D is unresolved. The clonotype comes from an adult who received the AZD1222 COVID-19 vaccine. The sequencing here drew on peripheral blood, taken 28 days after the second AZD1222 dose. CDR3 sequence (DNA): TGTGCCAGCAGTGAGAACTATGGCTACACCTTC. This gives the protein CASSENYGYTF.